These 32 T cell receptor beta chains were all obtained from the same sample, sequenced in a study of blood T cell repertoires in COVID-19. Sequencing was performed with immunoSEQ multiplex PCR; in TCRdb, only in-frame clones are kept and a portion is missing. The sample has about 120,000 clones, 60% to 85% seen once. Sample: peripheral blood. The source of these receptors is a man between 65 and 79 years old with acute or convalescent COVID-19.

The J gene is TRBJ2-1, the V gene TRBV19; a possible D gene is TRBD2 (6 bases). V was pared by 5 bases and J by 4 bases, with 15 bases between. CDR1 is LNHDA, CDR2 SQIVND, per germline (reference sequence). CDR3 length: 15 amino acids. CDR3 sequence reads: CASSSPRGVYNEQFF. The DNA for the CDR3 is TGTGCCAGTAGTTCCCCTCGCGGGGTTTACAATGAGCAGTTCTTC.

The chain recombines TRBV6-1 with TRBJ1-1; 8 bases match TRBD1. CDR1 is MNHNS, CDR2 SASEGT, per germline. This CDR3 region has 17 residues. V lost 1 base, J lost 7 bases, and 14 bases stayed unmatched. The chain's CDR3 is CASSEGGRGAGGLEAFF. CDR3 sequence (DNA): TGTGCCAGCAGTGAAGGAGGAAGGGGCGCAGGGGGCCTTGAAGCTTTCTTT.

The chain employs TRBV30 and TRBJ1-4; no clear D gene. There are 14 residues in the CDR3. The V gene lost 1 base and the J gene lost 4 bases, with 10 bases spanning the gap. Per germline, CDR1 GTSNPN and CDR2 SVGIG (reference sequence). Here the CDR3 DNA reads TGTGCCTGGAGTGCGTCAGGCTATAATGAAAAACTGTTTTTT. As protein: CAWSASGYNEKLFF. The full variable domain, its missing parts supplied by reference TRBV30 and TRBJ1-4, is SQTIHQWPATLVQPVGSPLSLECTVEGTSNPNLYWYRQAAGRGLQLLFYSVGIGQISSEVPQNLSASRPQDRQFILSSKKLLLSDSGFYLCAWSASGYNEKLFFGSGTQLSVL.

V is TRBV7-2 and J is TRBJ2-3; D possibly corresponds to TRBD2 (5 bases). Trimming left V 3 bases short and J 0 bases short, with 10 bases between. Looked up from germline, CDR1 is SGHTA and CDR2 is FQGNSA. CDR3 size: 15 residues. The CDR3 DNA reads TGTGCCAGCAGCTTCGGAGCGGTAAGCACAGATACGCAGTATTTT. Translated: CASSFGAVSTDTQYF. The full variable domain, completed using reference TRBV7-2 and TRBJ2-3, is GAGVSQSPSNKVTEKGKDVELRCDPISGHTALYWYRQSLGQGLEFLIYFQGNSAPDKSGLPSDRFSAERTGGSVSTLTIQRTQQEDSAVYLCASSFGAVSTDTQYFGPGTRLTVL.

The chain couples TRBV7-2 to TRBJ1-4; TRBD1 agrees at 8 bases. V trimming: 4 bases; J trimming: 8 bases; junction bases outside the gene matches: 9. Germline CDR1 and CDR2: SGHTA and FQGNSA. CDR3 size: 15 residues. CDR3 DNA: TGTGCCAGCAGCTCGGACCCAGGGGGCGACGAAAAACTGTTTTTT. This translates into CASSSDPGGDEKLFF.

The chain carries TRBV10-3 and TRBJ2-7; TRBD2 matches 12 bases. This CDR3 has 16 amino acids. V lost 5 bases, J lost 0 bases, and 5 bases stayed unmatched. Germline CDR1 and CDR2: ENHRY and SYGVKD. Here the CDR3 DNA reads TGTGCCATCAGTACTAGCGGGGGGTCAAGCTCCTACGAGCAGTACTTC. Its translation: CAISTSGGSSSYEQYF.

J is TRBJ2-7 and V is TRBV5-1; TRBD2 matches at 13 bases. The CDR3 totals 15 residues. Germline V lookup: CDR1 SGHRS, CDR2 YFSETQ. With V trimmed by 4 bases and J by 6 bases, 7 bases remained unmatched. The CDR3 DNA reads TGCGCCAGCAGCGTGACTAGCGGGGGGCCACTCGAGCAGTACTTC. Its protein product is CASSVTSGGPLEQYF.

J is TRBJ1-1 and V is TRBV19, with no clear D. Germline V lookup: CDR1 LNHDA, CDR2 SQIVND (reference sequence). The CDR3 has 16 residues. V lost 5 bases and J 0 bases, leaving 16 bases between the germline ends. The CDR3 coding sequence is TGTGCCAGTAGTCCGCCGGGAGCCCCGATGAACACTGAAGCTTTCTTT. This codes for CASSPPGAPMNTEAFF. Supplemented by reference TRBV19 and TRBJ1-1, the full variable domain reads DGGITQSPKYLFRKEGQNVTLSCEQNLNHDAMYWYRQDPGQGLRLIYYSQIVNDFQKGDIAEGYSVSREKKESFPLTVTSAQKNPTAFYLCASSPPGAPMNTEAFFGQGTRLTVV.

This clone was found a few times. The same CDR3 can be traced to other DNA sequences in this sample. The chain has TRBV7-2 and TRBJ1-1; D remains unclear. Trimming left V 1 base short and J 2 bases short, with 8 bases between. The CDR3 is made up of 14 amino acids. The germline V gene has CDR1 SGHTA and CDR2 FQGNSA. CDR3: CASSLVRGNTEAFF. CDR3 nucleotide sequence: TGTGCCAGCAGCTTAGTTCGCGGAAACACTGAAGCTTTCTTT. The full variable domain, with the rest looked up from reference TRBV7-2 and TRBJ1-1, is GAGVSQSPSNKVTEKGKDVELRCDPISGHTALYWYRQSLGQGLEFLIYFQGNSAPDKSGLPSDRFSAERTGGSVSTLTIQRTQQEDSAVYLCASSLVRGNTEAFFGQGTRLTVV.

The chain couples TRBV27 to TRBJ2-4; 10 bases are shared with TRBD1. CDR3 size: 15 residues. Germline loops: CDR1 MNHEY, CDR2 SMNVEV (reference sequence). After removal of 6 bases from V and 1 base from J, the junction contained 3 bases not matched to a gene. The CDR3 DNA is TGTGCCAGCAGCGGACAGGGGGTCGCCAAAAACATTCAGTACTTC. Encoded protein: CASSGQGVAKNIQYF.

The rearrangement uses TRBV5-4 and TRBJ1-2, with 7 bases that match TRBD1. This CDR3 contains 14 residues. Trimming cost V 1 base and J 4 bases; bases outside gene matches: 4. The germline V gene encodes CDR1 SGHNT and CDR2 YYREEE (reference sequence). The DNA of the CDR3 is TGTGCCAGCAGCTTGACGTGGGACAGCTATGGCTACACCTTC. Its translation is CASSLTWDSYGYTF.

This clone was detected only once. This sequence joins TRBV5-4 and TRBJ1-1; 7 nucleotides align to TRBD1. This CDR3 region has 16 residues. V trimming: 4 bases; J trimming: 0 bases; junction bases outside the gene matches: 9. Germline V gene lookup returns CDR1 SGHNT and CDR2 YYREEE (reference sequence). CDR3: CASSPGTDYLNTEAFF. The CDR3 region has the DNA TGTGCCAGCAGCCCCGGGACAGACTACTTGAACACTGAAGCTTTCTTT.

J is TRBJ2-7 and V is TRBV23-1, with 7 bases lining up with TRBD1. TRBV23-1 is given ORF status, its function remaining uncertain. J gave up 0 bases and V 6 bases, and 8 bases lay outside the gene matches. This CDR3 has 15 residues. The CDR3 loop reads CASSPGQVSSYEQYF. The CDR3 DNA reads TGCGCCAGCAGCCCCGGACAGGTTTCCTCCTACGAGCAGTACTTC.

The sample holds one count of this clone. The chain joins TRBV4-2 to TRBJ2-5, with 10 bases identical to TRBD2. The CDR3 totals 16 residues. V lost 1 base, J lost 7 bases, and 9 bases stayed unmatched. The germline V gene encodes CDR1 LGHNA and CDR2 YNFKEQ. The CDR3 spells CASSQAQRGGVGTQYF. The CDR3 nucleotides are TGTGCCAGCAGCCAAGCCCAGCGGGGGGGCGTCGGGACCCAGTACTTC.

The chain couples TRBV6-5 to TRBJ2-3; 7 bases align to TRBD1. Germline trimming cut 6 bases from V and 2 bases from J; bases unmatched to any gene: 8. Germline assignment: CDR1 MNHEY and CDR2 SVGAGI. The CDR3 extends over 15 amino acids. This CDR3 is CASRPGQQHTDTQYF. The CDR3 DNA follows: TGTGCCAGCAGACCGGGACAGCAACACACAGATACGCAGTATTTT.

The chain has TRBV18 and TRBJ2-7; a possible D gene is TRBD1 (6 bases). The CDR3 sequence is 13 residues long. From germline, CDR1 is KGHSH and CDR2 LQKENI. The V gene lost 2 bases and the J gene lost 4 bases, with 9 bases spanning the gap. Here the CDR3 DNA reads TGTGCCAGCTCACCAGGGACATCATACGAGCAGTACTTC. This gives the protein CASSPGTSYEQYF.

The chain recombines TRBV24-1 with TRBJ2-1, with TRBD1 as a possible D gene (6 bases). The CDR3 is 15 residues long. Germline V gives CDR1 KGHDR, CDR2 SFDVKD. V was shortened by 5 bases and J by 6 bases, with 16 bases between the two germline ends. The CDR3, as DNA: TGTGCCACCAGTGGCGGACAGCCGCTCTCCAATGAGCAGTTCTTC. Protein sequence: CATSGGQPLSNEQFF.

The V gene is TRBV5-1, the J gene TRBJ1-4; D gene uncertain. CDR1 and CDR2 (germline): SGHRS, YFSETQ. The CDR3 spans 13 residues. V was clipped by 4 bases and J by 8 bases, with 12 bases between them. The CDR3 is CASSRVFKEKLFF. The CDR3 DNA is TGCGCCAGCAGCCGGGTTTTTAAGGAAAAACTGTTTTTT.

This clone was recorded once. The chain is built from TRBV12-5 and TRBJ1-2; D possibly corresponds to TRBD1 (6 bases). This CDR3 is 13 amino acids long. The V gene lost 5 bases and the J gene lost 4 bases, with 11 bases spanning the gap. Germline assignment: CDR1 LGHNT and CDR2 FRNRAP. The CDR3 here is CASGRTDSYGYTF. DNA for the CDR3: TGTGCTAGTGGTAGGACAGACTCCTATGGCTACACCTTC. The whole variable domain, filled in from reference TRBV12-5 and TRBJ1-2, reads DARVTQTPRHKVTEMGQEVTMRCQPILGHNTVFWYRQTMMQGLELLAYFRNRAPLDDSGMPKDRFSAEMPDATLATLKIQPSEPRDSAVYFCASGRTDSYGYTFGSGTRLTVV.

This clone was counted once. The genes are TRBV18 and TRBJ1-3; D ambiguous. Germline V CDR1 and CDR2: KGHSH, LQKENI. V lost 1 base to trimming and J lost 0 bases, with 13 bases between them. This CDR3 region has 17 residues. DNA for the CDR3: TGTGCCAGCTCACCACTCACACAGTCGAGCTCTGGAAACACCATATATTTT. Protein: CASSPLTQSSSGNTIYF.

There are a few counts of this clone. The V call is TRBV7-9, the J call TRBJ1-1; D uncertain. Germline loops: CDR1 SEHNR, CDR2 FQNEAQ (reference sequence). This CDR3 has 16 residues. The V end was cut by 5 bases, the J end by 4 bases, with 20 bases between. CDR3 sequence: CASSDPVTEGGTEAFF. The DNA for the CDR3 is TGTGCCAGCAGCGACCCCGTTACGGAGGGAGGCACTGAAGCTTTCTTT.

The rearrangement uses TRBV3-1 (or the pseudogene TRBV3-2) and TRBJ2-7, with D tentatively TRBD2 (6 bases). V was pared by 1 base and J by 2 bases, with 12 bases between. The CDR3 loop spans 15 amino acids. The V gene's germline CDR1 is LGHDT and CDR2 YNNKEL (reference sequence). The CDR3 region has the DNA TGTGCCAGCAGCCAAGCGTTCGGGGGAACCTACGAGCAGTACTTC. Its protein product is CASSQAFGGTYEQYF.

This clone was seen once. The rearrangement links TRBV11-2 to TRBJ2-1; 9 bases match TRBD2. This CDR3 contains 14 residues. The V gene's germline CDR1 is SGHAT and CDR2 FQNNGV. J was trimmed by 8 bases and V by 2 bases; bases with no gene match: 4. The chain's CDR3 is CASSLQRGVYEQFF. CDR3 bases: TGTGCCAGCAGCTTACAGCGGGGGGTTTATGAGCAGTTCTTC.

The rearrangement joins TRBV15 to TRBJ1-2, with D perhaps TRBD1 (6 bases). Germline V gene sequence: CDR1 LNHNV, CDR2 YYDKDF (reference sequence). The CDR3 loop spans 12 amino acids. Trimming took off 7 bases at V and 8 bases at J, with 14 bases between the two ends. The CDR3 DNA sequence: TGTGCCACCACCATGACAGGTTTAGGCTACACCTTC. This codes for CATTMTGLGYTF.

The J gene is TRBJ1-1, the V gene TRBV7-9, with D possibly matching TRBD1 (6 bases). Germline V gene sequence: CDR1 SEHNR, CDR2 FQNEAQ (reference sequence). Trimming cost V 7 bases and J 4 bases, with 19 bases left between them. The CDR3 is made up of 15 amino acids. The CDR3 sequence is CASTRGGGQLTEAFF. The CDR3 bases are TGTGCCAGCACCCGGGGGGGCGGCCAGCTCACTGAAGCTTTCTTT.

The V call is TRBV4-3, the J call TRBJ2-7; weak D call: TRBD2 (5 bases). V was shortened by 2 bases and J by 2 bases, with 34 bases between the two germline ends. Germline CDR1 is LGHNA and CDR2 is YSLEER. This CDR3 has 22 amino acids. Written as DNA, the CDR3 is TGCGCCAGCAGCCAAAAAGCCAGCAACGGACTGAATACCTACAATAAAGCCTACGAGCAGTACTTC. It codes for CASSQKASNGLNTYNKAYEQYF.

CDR3 loop: CASSYLTHQSNQPQHF. CDR3 in DNA: TGTGCCAGCAGTTACTTGACACACCAGAGCAATCAGCCCCAGCATTTT. The V gene is TRBV6-5, the J gene TRBJ1-5; D gene ambiguous. Trimming took off 1 base at V and 1 base at J, with 11 bases between the two ends. Germline V lookup: CDR1 MNHEY, CDR2 SVGAGI. The CDR3 loop spans 16 amino acids.

The sample holds a few counts of this clone. This chain links TRBV28 with TRBJ1-1; the D gene is possibly TRBD1 (6 bases). The germline V and J ends were trimmed by 5 bases and 1 base, with 14 bases remaining between them. The CDR3 is 15 residues long. Germline CDR1 is MDHEN and CDR2 is SYDVKM. The CDR3 DNA sequence: TGTGCCAGCAGTCAACGGGGGGCGTCGAACACTGAAGCTTTCTTT. This translates into CASSQRGASNTEAFF.

This clone turned up a few times. This chain links TRBV27 with TRBJ1-5; tentative D call: TRBD1 (6 bases). Between the trimmed V and J ends, which lost 6 bases and 0 bases, there was a span of 9 bases. The CDR3 is 14 amino acids. Germline CDR1 reads MNHEY; CDR2 reads SMNVEV (reference sequence). The CDR3 spells CASRRTVSNQPQHF. CDR3 bases: TGTGCCAGCAGACGGACAGTTAGCAATCAGCCCCAGCATTTT.

V is TRBV2 and J is TRBJ1-2; no definite D call. The CDR3 contains 15 residues. Germline CDR1 reads SNHLY; CDR2 reads FYNNEI. V was pared by 4 bases and J by 7 bases, with 19 bases between. CDR3 amino acids: CASSVLVSRAGGYTF. The CDR3 DNA reads TGTGCCAGCAGTGTTTTGGTGTCTCGGGCGGGTGGCTACACCTTC.

The rearrangement links TRBV11-2 to TRBJ2-3, with 7 bases matching TRBD1. Germline V gene data show CDR1 as SGHAT and CDR2 as FQNNGV. This CDR3 spans 13 amino acids. The V segment lost 3 bases and the J segment 7 bases; nucleotides outside the gene matches: 4. CDR3 coding DNA: TGTGCCAGCAGCTTCTTCAGGGGGAATACGCAGTATTTT. Its protein is CASSFFRGNTQYF. The full variable domain, completed using reference TRBV11-2 and TRBJ2-3, is EAGVAQSPRYKIIEKRQSVAFWCNPISGHATLYWYQQILGQGPKLLIQFQNNGVVDDSQLPKDRFSAERLKGVDSTLKIQPAKLEDSAVYLCASSFFRGNTQYFGPGTRLTVL.

The sample holds a few counts of this clone. The gene calls are TRBV18 and TRBJ2-7, with unresolved D. The germline V and J ends were trimmed by 2 bases and 4 bases, with 9 bases remaining between them. Germline CDR1 is KGHSH and CDR2 is LQKENI. The CDR3 has 13 amino acids. In DNA form, the CDR3 reads TGTGCCAGCTCACCAGGCCTGACATACGAGCAGTACTTC. As protein: CASSPGLTYEQYF. The full variable domain, with the rest looked up from reference TRBV18 and TRBJ2-7, is NAGVMQNPRHLVRRRGQEARLRCSPMKGHSHVYWYRQLPEEGLKFMVYLQKENIIDESGMPKERFSAEFPKEGPSILRIQQVVRGDSAAYFCASSPGLTYEQYFGPGTRLTVT.